This T cell receptor (beta chain) was captured by sequencing in a study of CD4 T cells in relation to SARS-CoV-2 and coronaviruses. Study information: ViraFEST: roughly 10-day antigen culture of PBMCs, then TCR beta CDR3 sequencing.

The germline CDR1 and CDR2 sequences are MDHEN and SYDVKM. There are 15 residues in the CDR3. Losses at the gene ends were 4 bases for V and 6 bases for J; bases not matched to a gene: 9. Method: immunoSEQ multiplex PCR; TCRdb's copy keeps in-frame clones and lacks some. Altogether approximately 41,000 clones are present, approximately 87% being singletons, with the ten largest covering over 0.95%. This clone showed up just once. What it recognizes is unknown. The J gene is TRBJ2-1, the V gene TRBV28; 7 nucleotides line up with TRBD2. This receptor was taken from an adult with COVID-19. The sample was naive CD4+ T cells from PBMCs, cultured in vitro. Subset of the sample: naive CD4+ T cells isolated by negative enrichment. Written as DNA, the CDR3 is TGTGCCAGCAGTTGGAGACTAGCTGGATCCAATGAGCAGTTCTTC. This codes for CASSWRLAGSNEQFF.